A single sample gave rise to the 20 T cell receptor beta chains below, sequenced in a study of shared clonotypes between healthy human individuals. Libraries were prepared by immunoSEQ multiplex PCR; TCRdb keeps only in-frame clonotypes and omits some of them. The sample lists approximately 1,500,000 clones; around 98% were seen once. Sample: naive CD4+ T cells sorted from blood. The sample's subset: CD45RA+ positively selected. All receptors derive from a man aged 30-40 years in good health.

The chain combines TRBV28 with TRBJ1-1; D remains ambiguous. In germline, CDR1 is MDHEN, CDR2 SYDVKM. This CDR3 spans 14 amino acids. V dropped 4 bases and J dropped 5 bases, with 14 bases sitting between them. CDR3 coding DNA: TGTGCCAGCAGTTCCCCGCCCCGTGGTACTGAAGCTTTCTTT. It codes for CASSSPPRGTEAFF.

This chain connects TRBV6-5 to TRBJ2-7, with 9 bases aligning to TRBD2. The CDR3 runs 16 residues. The V segment lost 4 bases and the J segment 3 bases; nucleotides outside the gene matches: 10. Germline loops: CDR1 MNHEY, CDR2 SVGAGI. The CDR3 is CASSWLSSTSGYEQYF. In nucleotides, the CDR3 is TGTGCCAGCAGTTGGCTATCTTCGACTAGCGGCTACGAGCAGTACTTC.

This CDR3 is CASSPRFGGETQYF. In DNA form, the CDR3 reads TGTGCCAGCAGCCCCCGTTTTGGTGGGGAGACCCAGTACTTC. The rearrangement joins TRBV9 to TRBJ2-5; D remains ambiguous. Trimming shortened V by 4 bases and J by 5 bases, and 15 bases separated the two germline ends. Germline V gene sequence: CDR1 SGDLS, CDR2 YYNGEE. CDR3 length: 14 amino acids. Combining the CDR3 with reference TRBV9 and TRBJ2-5 gives the whole variable domain DSGVTQTPKHLITATGQRVTLRCSPRSGDLSVYWYQQSLDQGLQFLIQYYNGEERAKGNILERFSAQQFPDLHSELNLSSLELGDSALYFCASSPRFGGETQYFGPGTRLLVL.

V gene TRBV7-2 combines with J gene TRBJ1-5; D not certain. The germline V gene has CDR1 SGHTA and CDR2 FQGNSA. This CDR3 comprises 15 residues. V dropped 1 base and J dropped 3 bases, with 10 bases sitting between them. This chain's CDR3 is CASSLGHTFNQPQHF. CDR3 nucleotides: TGTGCCAGCAGCTTAGGTCACACTTTCAATCAGCCCCAGCATTTT.

The chain is built from TRBV7-9 and TRBJ2-1; a weak D match, TRBD1 (5 bases). This CDR3 contains 11 residues. Trimming removed 5 bases at V and 11 bases at J, with 10 bases between. The germline V gene has CDR1 SEHNR and CDR2 FQNEAQ (reference sequence). The CDR3 DNA sequence: TGTGCCAGCAGCCCACAGGTTCAGCAGTTCTTC. It specifies CASSPQVQQFF.

The chain uses TRBV28 and TRBJ2-1; a possible D gene is TRBD1 (6 bases). The CDR3 extends over 15 amino acids. Trimming stripped 6 bases from V and 7 bases from J, with 19 bases between. Germline CDR1 MDHEN, CDR2 SYDVKM. The CDR3 nucleotides are TGTGCCAGCAGCACAAATCACAGGGATTTGAATGAGCAGTTCTTC. It translates to CASSTNHRDLNEQFF. Looking up the rest from reference TRBV28 and TRBJ2-1 gives the full variable domain: DVKVTQSSRYLVKRTGEKVFLECVQDMDHENMFWYRQDPGLGLRLIYFSYDVKMKEKGDIPEGYSVSREKKERFSLILESASTNQTSMYLCASSTNHRDLNEQFFGPGTRLTVL.

This sequence joins TRBV5-1 and TRBJ2-2, with D unresolved. Germline CDR1 and CDR2: SGHRS and YFSETQ. There are 13 residues in the CDR3. The V gene lost 2 bases and the J gene lost 1 base, with 3 bases spanning the gap. The CDR3 DNA sequence: TGCGCCAGCAGCTTAATGAACACCGGGGAGCTGTTTTTT. It specifies CASSLMNTGELFF.

The chain uses TRBV10-3 and TRBJ2-1; 7 nucleotides line up with TRBD2. The CDR3 covers 14 residues. V dropped 4 bases and J dropped 13; count of bases not matched to a gene: 13. Germline loops: CDR1 ENHRY, CDR2 SYGVKD. CDR3 residues: CAISGRKGSSGQFF. The CDR3 region has the DNA TGTGCCATCAGTGGACGAAAAGGATCTAGCGGACAGTTCTTC.

This sequence joins TRBV10-2 and TRBJ2-7, with TRBD1 matching over 7 bases. The V gene's germline CDR1 is WSHSY and CDR2 SAAADI. Unmatched junction bases numbered 9, after V lost 6 bases and J lost 1 base. The CDR3 covers 15 residues. CDR3 nucleotides: TGCGCCAGCAGGGTGCAGGGGGAGCAGTCCTACGAGCAGTACTTC. This sequence encodes CASRVQGEQSYEQYF.

The chain uses TRBV18 and TRBJ1-3, with D hard to call. CDR1 is KGHSH and CDR2 is LQKENI in the germline V gene. The CDR3 loop spans 15 amino acids. The V and J ends lost 3 bases and 0 bases respectively, with 9 bases between them. The chain's CDR3 is CASSPFQSSGNTIYF. Here the CDR3 DNA reads TGTGCCAGCTCACCTTTCCAGAGCTCTGGAAACACCATATATTTT.

This clone has just one count. This chain joins TRBV5-4 and TRBJ2-3; 14 positions match TRBD2. V trimming: 4 bases; J trimming: 4 bases; junction bases outside the gene matches: 5. Per germline, CDR1 SGHNT and CDR2 YYREEE (reference sequence). This CDR3 comprises 16 residues. CDR3 DNA: TGTGCCAGCAGCAGGGGACTAGCGGGAGAGTCAGATACGCAGTATTTT. This sequence encodes CASSRGLAGESDTQYF.

Regarding this clone: Other DNA sequences in this sample translate to the same CDR3. This sequence joins TRBV20-1 and TRBJ2-7; unclear D gene. Germline V CDR1 and CDR2: DFQATT, SNEGSKA (reference sequence). V was clipped by 3 bases and J by 4 bases, with 7 bases between them. This CDR3 is built from 11 residues. The CDR3 sequence is CSASPVYEQYF. The CDR3 DNA is TGCAGTGCTAGTCCCGTGTACGAGCAGTACTTC.

This clone was observed a single time. This sequence joins TRBV27 and TRBJ1-2; 9 nucleotides line up with TRBD1. Germline V lookup: CDR1 MNHEY, CDR2 SMNVEV (reference sequence). This CDR3 region has 14 residues. V lost 6 bases to trimming and J lost 4 bases; unmatched junction nucleotides: 6. CDR3 loop: CASRPGTGFYGYTF. The CDR3, as DNA: TGTGCCAGCAGGCCCGGGACAGGGTTCTATGGCTACACCTTC.

This chain joins TRBV11-3 and TRBJ2-2, with 11 bases fitting TRBD2. This CDR3 has 16 amino acids. The germline V gene encodes CDR1 SGHNT and CDR2 YENEEA. The V gene end was trimmed by 4 bases and the J gene end by 5 bases; junction bases not matched to a gene: 6. CDR3 nucleotides: TGTGCCAGCAGCTCCGTAACTAGCGGGAGTACCGGGGAGCTGTTTTTT. Translation: CASSSVTSGSTGELFF.

This clone was counted a single time. This chain uses TRBV5-1 with TRBJ2-3; 7 bases fit TRBD1. The germline gives CDR1 SGHRS, CDR2 YFSETQ. This CDR3 region has 14 residues. V shed 4 bases and J 6 bases; nucleotides not matched to a gene: 8. CDR3 DNA: TGCGCCAGCAGCAGCAGAGGGGGCAGGGATACGCAGTATTTT. Translating gives CASSSRGGRDTQYF.

V and J are TRBV20-1 and TRBJ2-7, with D maybe TRBD2 (5 bases). Germline-derived CDR1 and CDR2 are DFQATT and SNEGSKA (reference sequence). The CDR3 is 11 residues long. V lost 6 bases and J 13 bases, leaving 19 bases between the germline ends. The CDR3 sequence is CSARHETRLYF. For the CDR3, the DNA is TGCAGTGCACGCCATGAGACCAGACTATACTTC.

V is TRBV28 and J is TRBJ1-2; no clear D gene. Trimming left V 5 bases short and J 4 bases short, with 17 bases between. The CDR3 has 15 amino acids. Per the germline V gene, CDR1 is MDHEN and CDR2 is SYDVKM. DNA of the CDR3: TGTGCCAGCAGTCCATCAACGATCGAACGCTATGGCTACACCTTC. Translating it yields CASSPSTIERYGYTF.

The rearrangement links TRBV25-1 to TRBJ1-1, with D perhaps matching TRBD1 (6 bases). The CDR3 totals 14 residues. From germline, CDR1 is MGHDK and CDR2 SYGVNS. V was cut by 10 bases and J by 0 bases, with 15 bases left in between. The CDR3 DNA reads TGTGCCACCAAAACAGGGCTGATGAACACTGAAGCTTTCTTT. Protein: CATKTGLMNTEAFF.

This chain links TRBV6-5 with TRBJ2-5, with 10 positions matching TRBD2. Looked up from germline, CDR1 is MNHEY and CDR2 is SVGAGI. The CDR3 extends over 15 amino acids. Trimming cost V 6 bases and J 2 bases; bases outside gene matches: 6. CDR3 amino acids: CASSTGLADQETQYF. As DNA, the CDR3 is TGTGCCAGCAGCACCGGACTAGCGGATCAAGAGACCCAGTACTTC.

The V and J genes are TRBV27 and TRBJ2-1, with 13 bases fitting TRBD2. The ends lost 5 bases at V and 16 bases at J; junction bases unmatched: 14. Germline V gene sequence: CDR1 MNHEY, CDR2 SMNVEV (reference sequence). This CDR3 has 15 residues. The DNA of the CDR3 is TGTGCCAGCAGTCCCACTAGCGGGAGGGGTGTTTATTCATTCTTC. This translates into CASSPTSGRGVYSFF.